This TCR beta chain stems from a study of blood T cell repertoires in COVID-19. The overall study: Samples taken during acute and convalescent COVID-19 were collected in the United States, Italy and Spain. Sources were T cells, B-cell-depleted T cells, or PBMCs; the material itself was cDNA or gDNA.

Seattle enrolled patients during active infection and tracked them longitudinally. Per the authors' pipeline: How many nucleated cells were present was estimated from reference gene primer amplification. TCRdb's copy holds only in-frame clones and misses some; the assay was immunoSEQ multiplex PCR. V, J and clone size are taken as reported in that table, and D and trimming were inferred from the DNA itself. Of 450,000 or so clones in the sample, around 89% were seen once. The germline V gene has CDR1 MNHNY and CDR2 SVGAGI (reference sequence). The CDR3 extends over 15 amino acids. The ends lost 7 bases at V and 5 bases at J; junction bases unmatched: 10.

Sequencing input: peripheral blood. The TCR comes from a woman aged 40-49 years with COVID-19, enrolled during active disease. This chain uses TRBV6-6 with TRBJ2-2; TRBD2 aligns across 7 bases. CDR3 sequence reads: CASTKTWGGTGELFF. The CDR3 DNA reads TGTGCCAGCACCAAAACCTGGGGGGGAACCGGGGAGCTGTTTTTT.